The clone carrying this T cell receptor (beta chain) was seen a single time. This entry comes from a study of blood T cell repertoires in COVID-19. About the study: Acute and convalescent COVID-19 samples came from the United States, Italy and Spain. T cells, B-cell-depleted T cells, or PBMCs provided the cDNA or gDNA that served as material.

Data came from immunoSEQ multiplex PCR; TCRdb stores just in-frame clones and leaves some out. This sample has approximately 90,000 clones; around 90% occur once, and the top ten carry about 4.8%. From germline, CDR1 is MNHNS and CDR2 SASEGT. With 4 bases removed from V and 1 base from J, the gap between germline ends came to 14 bases. The CDR3 extends over 17 amino acids. It was during active infection that Seattle patients were enrolled and then longitudinally followed. Source material: peripheral blood. The receptor's source is a man in his 60s with COVID-19, enrolled during active disease. The chain links TRBV6-1 to TRBJ2-6, with a tentative D call TRBD1 (5 bases). As DNA, the CDR3 is TGTGCCAGCAGTGCAATCCCTAGGGGATCTGGGGCCAACGTCCTGACTTTC. Protein: CASSAIPRGSGANVLTF.